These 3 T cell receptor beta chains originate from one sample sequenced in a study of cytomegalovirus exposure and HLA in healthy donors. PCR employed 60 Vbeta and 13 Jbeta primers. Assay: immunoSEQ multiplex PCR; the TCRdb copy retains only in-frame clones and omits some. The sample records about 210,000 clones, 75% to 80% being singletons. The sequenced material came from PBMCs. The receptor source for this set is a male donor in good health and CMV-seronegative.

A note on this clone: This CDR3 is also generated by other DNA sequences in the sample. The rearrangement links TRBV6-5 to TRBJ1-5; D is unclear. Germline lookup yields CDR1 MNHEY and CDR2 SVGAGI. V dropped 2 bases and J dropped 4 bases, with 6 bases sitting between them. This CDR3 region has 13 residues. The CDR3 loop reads CASSYGRNQPQHF. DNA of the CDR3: TGTGCCAGCAGTTACGGTCGGAATCAGCCCCAGCATTTT.

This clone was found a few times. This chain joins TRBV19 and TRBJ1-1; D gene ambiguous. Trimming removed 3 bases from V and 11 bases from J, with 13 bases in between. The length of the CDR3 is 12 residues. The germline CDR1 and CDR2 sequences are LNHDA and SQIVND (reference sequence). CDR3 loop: CASSIGRGTAFF. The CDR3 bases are TGTGCCAGTAGTATTGGCCGAGGAACGGCTTTCTTT.

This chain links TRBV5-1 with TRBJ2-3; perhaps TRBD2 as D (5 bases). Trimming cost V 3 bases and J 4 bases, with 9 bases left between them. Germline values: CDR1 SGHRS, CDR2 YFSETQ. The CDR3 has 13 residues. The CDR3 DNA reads TGCGCCAGCAGCTCAGACTACTCAGATACGCAGTATTTT. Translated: CASSSDYSDTQYF.